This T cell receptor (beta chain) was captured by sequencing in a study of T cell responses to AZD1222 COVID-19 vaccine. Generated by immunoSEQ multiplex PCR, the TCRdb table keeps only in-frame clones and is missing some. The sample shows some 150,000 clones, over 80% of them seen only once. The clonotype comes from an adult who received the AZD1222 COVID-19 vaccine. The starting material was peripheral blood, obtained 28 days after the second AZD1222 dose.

The DNA of the CDR3 is TGCAGCGTGGAAAGGGACAGGGCGGCTGAGACCCAGTACTTC. It specifies CSVERDRAAETQYF. This chain connects TRBV29-1 to TRBJ2-5; 9 bases are a match to TRBD1. The CDR3 is made up of 14 amino acids. Germline CDR1 SQVTM, CDR2 ANQGSEA. The V segment lost 6 bases and the J segment 5 bases; nucleotides outside the gene matches: 10.